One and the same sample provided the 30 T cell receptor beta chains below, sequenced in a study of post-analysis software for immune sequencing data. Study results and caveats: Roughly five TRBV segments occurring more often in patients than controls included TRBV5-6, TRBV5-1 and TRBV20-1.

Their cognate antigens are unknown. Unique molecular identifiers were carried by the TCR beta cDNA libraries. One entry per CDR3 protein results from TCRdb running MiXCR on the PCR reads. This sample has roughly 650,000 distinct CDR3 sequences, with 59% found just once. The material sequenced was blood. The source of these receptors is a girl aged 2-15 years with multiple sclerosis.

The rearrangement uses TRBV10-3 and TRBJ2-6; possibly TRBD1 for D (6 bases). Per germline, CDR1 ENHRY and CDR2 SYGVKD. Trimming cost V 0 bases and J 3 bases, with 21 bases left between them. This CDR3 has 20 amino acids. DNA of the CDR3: TGTGCCATCAGTGAGTCGATTGTGAAACAGGGAGTAGGTGGGGCCAACGTCCTGACTTTC. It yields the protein CAISESIVKQGVGGANVLTF.

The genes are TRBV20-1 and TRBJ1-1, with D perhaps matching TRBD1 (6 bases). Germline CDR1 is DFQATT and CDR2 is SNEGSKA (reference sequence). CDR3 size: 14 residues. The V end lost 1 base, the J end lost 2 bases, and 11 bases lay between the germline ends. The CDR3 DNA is TGCAGTGCTAGAGTGGGACAAGTAAACACTGAAGCTTTCTTT. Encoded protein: CSARVGQVNTEAFF.

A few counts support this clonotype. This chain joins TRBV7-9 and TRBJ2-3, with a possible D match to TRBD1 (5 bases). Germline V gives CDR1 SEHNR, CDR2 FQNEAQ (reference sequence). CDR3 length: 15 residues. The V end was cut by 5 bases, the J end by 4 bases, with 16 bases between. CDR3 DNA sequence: TGTGCCAGCAGCACCTTACCTGCAGGGCCAGATACGCAGTATTTT. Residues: CASSTLPAGPDTQYF.

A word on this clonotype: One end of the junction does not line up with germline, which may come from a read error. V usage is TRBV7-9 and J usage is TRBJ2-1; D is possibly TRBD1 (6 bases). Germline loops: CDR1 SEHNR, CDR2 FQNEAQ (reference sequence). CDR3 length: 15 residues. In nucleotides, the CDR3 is TGTGCCTGCAGCTTAAGGGGGACGACATTCAATGAGCAGTTCTTC. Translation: CACSLRGTTFNEQFF. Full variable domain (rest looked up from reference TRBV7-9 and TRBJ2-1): DTGVSQNPRHKITKRGQNVTFRCDPISEHNRLYWYRQTLGQGPEFLTYFQNEAQLEKSRLLSDRFSAERPKGSFSTLEIQRTEQGDSAMYLCACSLRGTTFNEQFFGPGTRLTVL.

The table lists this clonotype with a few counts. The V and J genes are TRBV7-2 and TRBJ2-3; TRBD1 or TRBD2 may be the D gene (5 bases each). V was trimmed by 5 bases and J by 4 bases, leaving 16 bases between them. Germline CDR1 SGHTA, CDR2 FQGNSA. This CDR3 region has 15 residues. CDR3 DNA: TGTGCCAGCAGCCTTGGCCCTGAGGGACCAGATACGCAGTATTTT. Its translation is CASSLGPEGPDTQYF.

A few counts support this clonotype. The CDR3 DNA is TGCGCCAGCAGCCCCGTTGGGGGCCGGACCACTGAAGCTTTCTTT. The encoded protein is CASSPVGGRTTEAFF. The chain links TRBV4-1 to TRBJ1-1; D might be TRBD1 (6 bases). The length of the CDR3 is 15 residues. Trimming removed 4 bases at V and 4 bases at J, with 16 bases between. CDR1 is MGHRA and CDR2 is YSYEKL in the germline V gene.

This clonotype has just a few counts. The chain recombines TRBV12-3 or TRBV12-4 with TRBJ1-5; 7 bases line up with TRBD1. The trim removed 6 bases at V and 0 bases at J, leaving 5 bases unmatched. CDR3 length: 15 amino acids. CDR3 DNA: TGTGCCAGCAGGCCGTCAGGGGGTAGCAATCAGCCCCAGCATTTT. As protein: CASRPSGGSNQPQHF.

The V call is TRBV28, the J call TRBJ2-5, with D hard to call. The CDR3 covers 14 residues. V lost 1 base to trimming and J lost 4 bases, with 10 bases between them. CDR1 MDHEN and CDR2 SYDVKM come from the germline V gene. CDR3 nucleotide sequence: TGTGCCAGCAGTTTATCATGGGCACGAGAGACCCAGTACTTC. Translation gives CASSLSWARETQYF.

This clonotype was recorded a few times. CDR3 sequence reads: CASSFGGDPRETQYF. DNA for the CDR3: TGTGCCAGCAGCTTCGGCGGGGATCCGAGGGAGACCCAGTACTTC. The V and J genes are TRBV7-2 and TRBJ2-5; D perhaps matches TRBD2 (6 bases). Trimming shortened V by 3 bases and J by 5 bases, and 16 bases separated the two germline ends. CDR3 length equals 15 residues. Germline CDR1 and CDR2: SGHTA and FQGNSA.

The CDR3: CASSPVPEPTRAHGYTF. In nucleotides, the CDR3 is TGTGCCAGCAGCCCCGTGCCGGAACCTACCAGGGCCCATGGCTACACCTTC. The V gene is TRBV7-8, the J gene TRBJ1-2; D may be TRBD1 (5 bases). Trimming cost V 5 bases and J 6 bases, with 25 bases left between them. CDR1 and CDR2 from the germline V gene are SGHVS and FQNEAQ. CDR3 size: 17 residues.

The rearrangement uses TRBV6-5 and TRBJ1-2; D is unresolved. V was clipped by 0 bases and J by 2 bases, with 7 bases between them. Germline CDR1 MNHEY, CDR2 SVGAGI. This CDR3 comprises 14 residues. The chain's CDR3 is CASSYSAENYGYTF. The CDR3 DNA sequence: TGTGCCAGCAGTTACTCAGCAGAGAACTATGGCTACACCTTC.

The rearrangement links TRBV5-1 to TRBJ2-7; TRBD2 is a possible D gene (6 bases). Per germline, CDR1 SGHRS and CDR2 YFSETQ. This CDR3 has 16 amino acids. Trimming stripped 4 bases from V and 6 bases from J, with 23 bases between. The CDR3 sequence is CASSPGGGRATGEQYF. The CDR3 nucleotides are TGCGCCAGCAGCCCCGGGGGTGGCAGGGCAACAGGCGAGCAGTACTTC. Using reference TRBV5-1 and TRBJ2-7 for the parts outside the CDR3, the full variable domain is KAGVTQTPRYLIKTRGQQVTLSCSPISGHRSVSWYQQTPGQGLQFLFEYFSETQRNKGNFPGRFSGRQFSNSRSEMNVSTLELGDSALYLCASSPGGGRATGEQYFGPGTRLTVT.

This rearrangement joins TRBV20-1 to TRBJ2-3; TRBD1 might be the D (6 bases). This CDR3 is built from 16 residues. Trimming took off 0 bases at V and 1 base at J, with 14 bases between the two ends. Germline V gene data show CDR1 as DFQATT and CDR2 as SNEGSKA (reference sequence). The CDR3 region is CSARDLGHRGTDTQYF. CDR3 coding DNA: TGCAGTGCTAGAGACCTGGGACATCGGGGCACAGATACGCAGTATTTT.

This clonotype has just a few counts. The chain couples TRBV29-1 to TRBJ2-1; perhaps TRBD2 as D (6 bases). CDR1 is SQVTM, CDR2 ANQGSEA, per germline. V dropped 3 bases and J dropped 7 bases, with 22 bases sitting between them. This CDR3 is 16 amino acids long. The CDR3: CSVEDAGRRGLNEQFF. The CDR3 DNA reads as TGCAGCGTTGAGGACGCGGGACGGAGGGGACTTAATGAGCAGTTCTTC.

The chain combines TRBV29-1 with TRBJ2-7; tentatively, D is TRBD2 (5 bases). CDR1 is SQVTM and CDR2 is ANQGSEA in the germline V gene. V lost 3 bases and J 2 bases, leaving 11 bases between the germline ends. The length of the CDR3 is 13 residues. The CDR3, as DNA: TGCAGCGTTGAGGCAGGAGGAACCTACGAGCAGTACTTC. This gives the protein CSVEAGGTYEQYF.

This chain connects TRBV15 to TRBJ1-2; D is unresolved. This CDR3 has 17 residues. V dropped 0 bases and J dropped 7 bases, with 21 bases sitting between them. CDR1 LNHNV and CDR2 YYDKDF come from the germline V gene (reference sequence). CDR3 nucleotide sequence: TGTGCCACCAGCAGAGATGATTATATTGGCAGTTCGTCTGGCTACACCTTC. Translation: CATSRDDYIGSSSGYTF.

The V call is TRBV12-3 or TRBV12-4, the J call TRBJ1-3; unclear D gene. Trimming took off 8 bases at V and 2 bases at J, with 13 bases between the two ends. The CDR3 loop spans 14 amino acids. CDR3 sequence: CASHGGSPGNTIYF. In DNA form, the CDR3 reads TGTGCCAGCCATGGAGGGAGTCCTGGAAACACCATATATTTT.

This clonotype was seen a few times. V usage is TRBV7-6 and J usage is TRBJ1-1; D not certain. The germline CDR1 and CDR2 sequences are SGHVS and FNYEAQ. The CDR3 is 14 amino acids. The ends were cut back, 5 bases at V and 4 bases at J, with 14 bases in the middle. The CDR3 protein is CASSHGESGTEAFF. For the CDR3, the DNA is TGTGCCAGCAGCCATGGTGAATCGGGCACTGAAGCTTTCTTT.

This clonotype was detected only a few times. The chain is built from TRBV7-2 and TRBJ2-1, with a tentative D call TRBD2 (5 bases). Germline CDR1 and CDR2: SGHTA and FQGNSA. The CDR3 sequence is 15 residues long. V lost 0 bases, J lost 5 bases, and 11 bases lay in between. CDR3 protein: CASSLAVAYNNEQFF. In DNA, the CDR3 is TGTGCCAGCAGCTTAGCGGTAGCGTATAACAATGAGCAGTTCTTC.

This CDR3 reads CASRPGQGWQPQHF. Written as DNA, the CDR3 is TGTGCCAGCAGGCCGGGACAGGGGTGGCAGCCCCAGCATTTT. V usage is TRBV27 and J usage is TRBJ1-5, with TRBD1 identical over 10 bases. Germline-derived CDR1 and CDR2 are MNHEY and SMNVEV (reference sequence). The ends lost 6 bases at V and 7 bases at J; junction bases unmatched: 6. This CDR3 contains 14 residues.

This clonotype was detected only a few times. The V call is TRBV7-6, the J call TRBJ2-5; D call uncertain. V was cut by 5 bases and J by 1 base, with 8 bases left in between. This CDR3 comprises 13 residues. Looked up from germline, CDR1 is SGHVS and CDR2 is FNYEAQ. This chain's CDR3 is CASSPLSQETQYF. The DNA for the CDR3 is TGTGCCAGCAGCCCGCTTAGCCAAGAGACCCAGTACTTC.

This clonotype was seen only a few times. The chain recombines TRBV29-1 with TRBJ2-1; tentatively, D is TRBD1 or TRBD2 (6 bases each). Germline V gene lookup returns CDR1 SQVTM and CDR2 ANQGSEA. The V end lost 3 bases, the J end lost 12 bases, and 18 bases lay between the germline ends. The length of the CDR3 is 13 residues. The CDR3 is CSVDGRDQGRQFF. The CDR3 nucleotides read TGCAGCGTTGATGGGCGGGACCAGGGGCGGCAGTTCTTC.

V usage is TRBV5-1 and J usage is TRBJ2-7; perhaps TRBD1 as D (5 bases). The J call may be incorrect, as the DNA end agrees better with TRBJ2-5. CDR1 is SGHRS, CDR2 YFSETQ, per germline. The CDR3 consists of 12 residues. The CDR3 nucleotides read TGCGCCAGCAGCTTGGAGGGGTTGACCCAGTACTTC. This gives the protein CASSLEGLTQYF.

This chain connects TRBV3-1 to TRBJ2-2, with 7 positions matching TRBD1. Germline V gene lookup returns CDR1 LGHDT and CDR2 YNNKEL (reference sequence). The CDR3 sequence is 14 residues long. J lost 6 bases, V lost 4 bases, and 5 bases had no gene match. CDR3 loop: CASSLRGLAGELFF. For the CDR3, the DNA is TGTGCCAGCAGCCTTAGGGGGCTGGCCGGGGAGCTGTTTTTT.

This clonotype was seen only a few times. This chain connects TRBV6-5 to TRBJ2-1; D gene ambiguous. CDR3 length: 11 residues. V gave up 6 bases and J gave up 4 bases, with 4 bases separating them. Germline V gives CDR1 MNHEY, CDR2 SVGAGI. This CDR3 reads CASRRYNEQFF. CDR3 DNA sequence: TGTGCCAGCAGGCGGTACAATGAGCAGTTCTTC.

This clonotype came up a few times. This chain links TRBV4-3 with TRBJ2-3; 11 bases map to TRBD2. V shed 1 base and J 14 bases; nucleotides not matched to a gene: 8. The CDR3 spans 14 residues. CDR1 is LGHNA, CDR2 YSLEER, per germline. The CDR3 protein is CASSQVATSGDPYF. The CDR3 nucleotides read TGCGCCAGCAGCCAAGTGGCGACTAGCGGGGACCCGTATTTT.

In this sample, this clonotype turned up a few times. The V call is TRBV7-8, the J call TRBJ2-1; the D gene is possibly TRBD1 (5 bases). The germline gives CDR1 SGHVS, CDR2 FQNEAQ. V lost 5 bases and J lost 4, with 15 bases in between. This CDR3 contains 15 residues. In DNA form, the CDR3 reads TGTGCCAGCAGCGAGGTGGCAGGGCCATACAATGAGCAGTTCTTC. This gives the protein CASSEVAGPYNEQFF.

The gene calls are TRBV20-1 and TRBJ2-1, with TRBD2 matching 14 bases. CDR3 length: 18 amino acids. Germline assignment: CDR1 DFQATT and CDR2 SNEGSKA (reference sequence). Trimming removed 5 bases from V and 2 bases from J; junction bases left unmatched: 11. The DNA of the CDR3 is TGCAGTGCTCTGGGACTAGCGGGAGATCTCAAGACCTACAATGAGCAGTTCTTC. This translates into CSALGLAGDLKTYNEQFF.

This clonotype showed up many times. CDR3 bases: TGTGCCAGCAGCGTGGATAGTGGAGCGGGAGTTATAAATGAGCAGTTCTTC. Amino acids: CASSVDSGAGVINEQFF. The chain couples TRBV9 to TRBJ2-1; 8 bases map to TRBD2. Germline CDR1 reads SGDLS; CDR2 reads YYNGEE. This CDR3 is built from 17 residues. With 2 bases clipped from V and 7 bases from J, the junction kept 14 bases outside the gene matches.

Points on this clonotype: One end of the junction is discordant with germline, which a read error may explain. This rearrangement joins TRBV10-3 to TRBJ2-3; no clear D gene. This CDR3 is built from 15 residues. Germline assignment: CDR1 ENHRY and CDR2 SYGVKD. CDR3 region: CAVSESARGTDTQYF. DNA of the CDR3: TGTGCCGTCAGTGAGTCGGCTAGAGGTACAGATACGCAGTATTTT.